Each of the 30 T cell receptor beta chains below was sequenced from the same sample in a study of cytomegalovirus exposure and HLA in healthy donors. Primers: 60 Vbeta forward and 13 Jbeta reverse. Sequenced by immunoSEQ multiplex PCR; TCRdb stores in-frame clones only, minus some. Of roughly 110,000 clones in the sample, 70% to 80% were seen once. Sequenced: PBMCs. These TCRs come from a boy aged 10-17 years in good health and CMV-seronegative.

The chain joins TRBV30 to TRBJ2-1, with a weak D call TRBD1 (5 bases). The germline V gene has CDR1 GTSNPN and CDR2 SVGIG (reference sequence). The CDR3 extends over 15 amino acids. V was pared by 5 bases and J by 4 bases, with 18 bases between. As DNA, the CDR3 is TGTGCCTGGGCCAATGCCGAACAGGATTACAATGAGCAGTTCTTC. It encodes CAWANAEQDYNEQFF.

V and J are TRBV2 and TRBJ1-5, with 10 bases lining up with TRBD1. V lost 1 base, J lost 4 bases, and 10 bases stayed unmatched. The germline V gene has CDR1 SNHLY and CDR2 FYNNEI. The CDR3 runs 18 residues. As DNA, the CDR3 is TGTGCCAGCAGTGAAGACCGTGGAGGGACAGGGGAAAATCAGCCCCAGCATTTT. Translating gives CASSEDRGGTGENQPQHF.

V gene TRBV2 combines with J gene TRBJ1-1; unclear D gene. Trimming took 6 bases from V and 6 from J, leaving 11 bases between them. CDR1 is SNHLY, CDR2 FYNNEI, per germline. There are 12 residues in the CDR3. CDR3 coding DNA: TGTGCCAGCAGGGGCGAGGGATCTGAAGCTTTCTTT. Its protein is CASRGEGSEAFF.

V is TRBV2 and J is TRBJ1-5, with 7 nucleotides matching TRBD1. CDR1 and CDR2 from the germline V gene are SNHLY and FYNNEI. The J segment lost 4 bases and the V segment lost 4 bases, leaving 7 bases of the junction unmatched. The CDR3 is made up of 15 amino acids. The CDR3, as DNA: TGTGCCAGCAGTGGAGAGCCAGGGGGGAATCAGCCCCAGCATTTT. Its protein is CASSGEPGGNQPQHF.

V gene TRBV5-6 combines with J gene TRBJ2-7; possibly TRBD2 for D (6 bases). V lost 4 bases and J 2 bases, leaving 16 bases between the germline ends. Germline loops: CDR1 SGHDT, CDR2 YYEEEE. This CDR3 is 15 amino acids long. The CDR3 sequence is CASSTLLAGPYEQYF. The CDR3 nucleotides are TGTGCCAGCAGCACACTACTAGCAGGCCCCTACGAGCAGTACTTC.

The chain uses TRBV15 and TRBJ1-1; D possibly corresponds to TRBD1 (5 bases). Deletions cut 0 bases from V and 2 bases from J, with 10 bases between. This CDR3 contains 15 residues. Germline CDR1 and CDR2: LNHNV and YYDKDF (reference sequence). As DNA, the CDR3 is TGTGCCACCAGCAGAGATGGGGGAGGAAACACTGAAGCTTTCTTT. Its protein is CATSRDGGGNTEAFF. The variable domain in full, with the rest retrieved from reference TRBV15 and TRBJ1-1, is DAMVIQNPRYQVTQFGKPVTLSCSQTLNHNVMYWYQQKSSQAPKLLFHYYDKDFNNEADTPDNFQSRRPNTSFCFLDIRSPGLGDTAMYLCATSRDGGGNTEAFFGQGTRLTVV.

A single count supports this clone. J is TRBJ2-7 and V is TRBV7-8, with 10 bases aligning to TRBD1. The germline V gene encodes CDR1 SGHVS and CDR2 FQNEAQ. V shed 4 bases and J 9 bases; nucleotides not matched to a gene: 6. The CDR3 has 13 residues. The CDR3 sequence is CASSWDRGGTQYF. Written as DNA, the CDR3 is TGTGCCAGCAGCTGGGACAGGGGTGGCACGCAGTACTTC.

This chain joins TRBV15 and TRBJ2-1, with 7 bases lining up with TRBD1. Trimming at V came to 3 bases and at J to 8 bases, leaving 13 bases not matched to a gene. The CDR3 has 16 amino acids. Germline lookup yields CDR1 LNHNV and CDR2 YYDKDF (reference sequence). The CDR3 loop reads CATSSPPDRVRDEQFF. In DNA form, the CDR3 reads TGTGCCACCAGCAGTCCCCCTGACAGGGTAAGGGATGAGCAGTTCTTC.

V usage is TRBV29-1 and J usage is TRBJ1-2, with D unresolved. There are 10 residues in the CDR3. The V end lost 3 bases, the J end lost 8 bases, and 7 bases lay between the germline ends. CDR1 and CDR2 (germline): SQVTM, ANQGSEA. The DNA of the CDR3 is TGCAGCGTTGAGACTGGGGGCTACACCTTC. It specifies CSVETGGYTF.

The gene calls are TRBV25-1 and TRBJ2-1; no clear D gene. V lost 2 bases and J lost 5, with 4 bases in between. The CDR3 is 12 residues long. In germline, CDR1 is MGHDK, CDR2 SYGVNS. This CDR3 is CASSERDNEQFF. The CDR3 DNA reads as TGTGCCAGCAGTGAAAGAGACAATGAGCAGTTCTTC.

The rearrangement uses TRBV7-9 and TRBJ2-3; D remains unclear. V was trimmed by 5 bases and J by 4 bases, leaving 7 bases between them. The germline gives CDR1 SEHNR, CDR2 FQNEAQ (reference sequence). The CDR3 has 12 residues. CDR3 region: CASSPRADTQYF. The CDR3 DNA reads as TGTGCCAGCAGCCCCCGCGCAGATACGCAGTATTTT.

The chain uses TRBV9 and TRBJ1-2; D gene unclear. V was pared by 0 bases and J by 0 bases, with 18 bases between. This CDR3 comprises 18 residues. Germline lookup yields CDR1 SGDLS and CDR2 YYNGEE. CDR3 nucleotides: TGTGCCAGCAGCGTAGAGTCACGATTCTGGCAAACTAACTATGGCTACACCTTC. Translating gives CASSVESRFWQTNYGYTF.

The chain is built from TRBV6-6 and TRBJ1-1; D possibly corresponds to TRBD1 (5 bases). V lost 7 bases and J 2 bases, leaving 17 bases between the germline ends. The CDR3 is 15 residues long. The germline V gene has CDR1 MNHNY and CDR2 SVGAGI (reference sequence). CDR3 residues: CASTQGAAYNTEAFF. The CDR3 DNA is TGTGCCAGCACCCAGGGCGCGGCATATAACACTGAAGCTTTCTTT.

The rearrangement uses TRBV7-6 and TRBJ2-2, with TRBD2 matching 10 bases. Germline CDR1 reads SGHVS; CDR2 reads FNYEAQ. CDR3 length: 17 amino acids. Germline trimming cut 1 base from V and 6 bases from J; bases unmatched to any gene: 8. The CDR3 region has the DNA TGTGCCAGCAGCTTAGTTAGCGGGAGGCCGGGGGCCGGGGAGCTGTTTTTT. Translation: CASSLVSGRPGAGELFF.

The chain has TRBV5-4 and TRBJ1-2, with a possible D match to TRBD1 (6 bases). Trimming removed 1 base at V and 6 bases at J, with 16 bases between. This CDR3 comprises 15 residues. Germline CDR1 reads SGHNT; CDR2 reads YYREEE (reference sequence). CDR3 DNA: TGTGCCAGCAGCTTGTCGGCAGGGCCAGGGGATGGCTACACCTTC. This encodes CASSLSAGPGDGYTF.

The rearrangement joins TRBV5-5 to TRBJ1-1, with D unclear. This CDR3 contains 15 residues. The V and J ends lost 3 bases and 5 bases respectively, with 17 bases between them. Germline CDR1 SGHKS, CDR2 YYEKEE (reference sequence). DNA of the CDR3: TGTGCCAGCAGCTCTTCTCCGAGGGCCCCAACTGAAGCTTTCTTT. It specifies CASSSSPRAPTEAFF. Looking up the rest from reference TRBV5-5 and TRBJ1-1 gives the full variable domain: DAGVTQSPTHLIKTRGQQVTLRCSPISGHKSVSWYQQVLGQGPQFIFQYYEKEERGRGNFPDRFSARQFPNYSSELNVNALLLGDSALYLCASSSSPRAPTEAFFGQGTRLTVV.

The CDR3 sequence is CASSRGATEAFF. In DNA form, the CDR3 reads TGTGCCAGCAGCCGGGGGGCCACTGAAGCTTTCTTT. The chain recombines TRBV28 with TRBJ1-1, with a weak D call TRBD1 (6 bases). Germline lookup yields CDR1 MDHEN and CDR2 SYDVKM. The V and J ends lost 6 bases and 4 bases respectively, with 9 bases between them. The CDR3 consists of 12 residues.

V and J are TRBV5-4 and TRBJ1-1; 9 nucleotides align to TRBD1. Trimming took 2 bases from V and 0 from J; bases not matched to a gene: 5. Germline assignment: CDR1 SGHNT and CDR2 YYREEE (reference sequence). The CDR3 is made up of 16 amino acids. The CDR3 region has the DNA TGTGCCAGCAGCTTTCCCGGGACAGGGATGAACACTGAAGCTTTCTTT. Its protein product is CASSFPGTGMNTEAFF.

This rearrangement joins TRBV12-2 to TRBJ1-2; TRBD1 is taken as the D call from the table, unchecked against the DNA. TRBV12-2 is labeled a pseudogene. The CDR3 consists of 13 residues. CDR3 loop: CASRLDRGYGYTF. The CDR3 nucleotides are TGTGCAAGTCGCTTAGACAGGGGCTATGGCTACACCTTC.

CDR3 protein: CASQGVGNTEAFF. The CDR3 bases are TGTGCCAGCCAGGGGGTCGGGAACACTGAAGCTTTCTTT. The genes are TRBV28 and TRBJ1-1, with TRBD1 matching 7 bases. CDR3 length equals 13 residues. The germline V gene encodes CDR1 MDHEN and CDR2 SYDVKM. V lost 8 bases to trimming and J lost 1 base; unmatched junction nucleotides: 4.

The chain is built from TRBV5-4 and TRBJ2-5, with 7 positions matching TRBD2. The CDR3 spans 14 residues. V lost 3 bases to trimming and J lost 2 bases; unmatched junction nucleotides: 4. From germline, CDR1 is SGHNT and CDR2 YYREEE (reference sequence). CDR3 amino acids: CASSWGGNQETQYF. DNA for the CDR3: TGTGCCAGCAGCTGGGGGGGGAATCAAGAGACCCAGTACTTC. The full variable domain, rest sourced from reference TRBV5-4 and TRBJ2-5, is ETGVTQSPTHLIKTRGQQVTLRCSSQSGHNTVSWYQQALGQGPQFIFQYYREEENGRGNFPPRFSGLQFPNYSSELNVNALELDDSALYLCASSWGGNQETQYFGPGTRLLVL.

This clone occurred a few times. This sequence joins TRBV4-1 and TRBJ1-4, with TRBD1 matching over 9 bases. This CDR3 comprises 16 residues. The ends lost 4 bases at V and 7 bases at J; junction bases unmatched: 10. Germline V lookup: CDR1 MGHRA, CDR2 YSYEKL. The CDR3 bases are TGCGCCAGCAGCCGAGACACCGGGACAGGGAGTGAAAAACTGTTTTTT. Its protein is CASSRDTGTGSEKLFF.

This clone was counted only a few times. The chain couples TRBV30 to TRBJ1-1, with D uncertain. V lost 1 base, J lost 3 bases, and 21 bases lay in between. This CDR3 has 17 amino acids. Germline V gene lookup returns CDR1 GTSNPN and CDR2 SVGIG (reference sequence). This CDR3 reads CAWSGGFRGNRDTEAFF. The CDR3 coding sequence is TGTGCCTGGAGTGGGGGTTTTCGGGGTAATAGGGACACTGAAGCTTTCTTT. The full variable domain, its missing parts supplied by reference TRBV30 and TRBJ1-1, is SQTIHQWPATLVQPVGSPLSLECTVEGTSNPNLYWYRQAAGRGLQLLFYSVGIGQISSEVPQNLSASRPQDRQFILSSKKLLLSDSGFYLCAWSGGFRGNRDTEAFFGQGTRLTVV.

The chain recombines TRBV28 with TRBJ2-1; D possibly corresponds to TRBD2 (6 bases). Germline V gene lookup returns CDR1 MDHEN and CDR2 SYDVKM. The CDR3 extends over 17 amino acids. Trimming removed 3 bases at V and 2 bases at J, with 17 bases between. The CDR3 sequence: CASSFPLEGSPYNEQFF. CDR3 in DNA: TGTGCCAGCAGTTTCCCCCTGGAGGGTTCCCCCTACAATGAGCAGTTCTTC.

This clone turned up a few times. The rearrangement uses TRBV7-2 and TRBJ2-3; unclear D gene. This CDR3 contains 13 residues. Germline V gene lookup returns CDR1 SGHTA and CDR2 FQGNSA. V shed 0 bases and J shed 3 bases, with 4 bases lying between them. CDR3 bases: TGTGCCAGCAGCTTAGCCTATACAGATACGCAGTATTTT. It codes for CASSLAYTDTQYF.

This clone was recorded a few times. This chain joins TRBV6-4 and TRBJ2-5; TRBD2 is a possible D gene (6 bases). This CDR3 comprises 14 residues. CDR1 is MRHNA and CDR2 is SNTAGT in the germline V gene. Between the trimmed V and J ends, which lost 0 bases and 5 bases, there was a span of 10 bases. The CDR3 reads CASSDSEGGETQYF. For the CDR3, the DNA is TGTGCCAGCAGTGACTCGGAGGGCGGTGAGACCCAGTACTTC.

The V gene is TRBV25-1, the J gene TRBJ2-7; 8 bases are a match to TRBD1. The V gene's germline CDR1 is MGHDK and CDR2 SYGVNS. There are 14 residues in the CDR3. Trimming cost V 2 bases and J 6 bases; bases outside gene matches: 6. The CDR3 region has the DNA TGTGCCAGCAGTGAACCAGGGGGCCCACTCGAGCAGTACTTC. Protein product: CASSEPGGPLEQYF.

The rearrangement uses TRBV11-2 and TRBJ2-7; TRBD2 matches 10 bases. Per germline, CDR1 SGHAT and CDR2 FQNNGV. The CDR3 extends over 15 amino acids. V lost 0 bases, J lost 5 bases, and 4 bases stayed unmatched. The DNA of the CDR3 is TGTGCCAGCAGCTTAGATATCACTAGCGGGAACGAGCAGTACTTC. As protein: CASSLDITSGNEQYF.

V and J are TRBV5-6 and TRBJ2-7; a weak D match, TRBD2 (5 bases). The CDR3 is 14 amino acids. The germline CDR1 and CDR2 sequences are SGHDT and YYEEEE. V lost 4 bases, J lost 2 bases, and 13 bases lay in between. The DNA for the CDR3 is TGTGCCAGCAGCCCGACTATTCCAACCTACGAGCAGTACTTC. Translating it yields CASSPTIPTYEQYF.

CDR3 protein: CASSPASLLLSYEAFF. The CDR3, as DNA: TGTGCCAGCAGCCCCGCTTCCTTACTTCTCTCCTATGAAGCTTTCTTT. V gene TRBV7-9 combines with J gene TRBJ1-1; no firm D call. Trimming shortened V by 5 bases and J by 7 bases, and 23 bases separated the two germline ends. Germline V CDR1 and CDR2: SEHNR, FQNEAQ (reference sequence). This CDR3 has 16 amino acids.